The 5 T cell receptor beta chains reported below all come from one sample, sequenced in a study of tumor-infiltrating lymphocytes in primary liver carcinoma (dated by TCRdb to 2016 to 2017). The run used an Illumina HiSeq 2500. Starting from 500 to 600 ng total RNA, TCRbeta-specific cDNA was produced by reverse transcription with a constant-region primer and ProtoScript II reverse transcriptase. TCRbeta libraries were built with three nested multiplex PCR rounds, a slightly modified ARM-PCR procedure. Each of the first two PCR rounds ran for approximately 9 cycles and used multiplex TRBV1-TRBV30 forward primers together with a Cbeta reverse primer. The public reads were run again by TCRdb, first through fastp at Q25 and then through MiXCR, and only productive beta chains were kept. Entries are consolidated by CDR3 protein sequence, retaining the most common genes and DNA. For this sample there are about 50,000 distinct CDR3 sequences; 65% to 85% appear just once. Clones ranked in the top ten supply roughly 25% of the sample.

Total RNA and DNA were co-extracted from around 20-30 mg of bulk tissue with the AllPrep DNA/RNA mini kit, without cell sorting. Sequencing used liver tumor tissue from sampling region 5. Read against the paper, the sample's cell subset or site label means: tumor region T5, tumor centre. These receptors originate from a man aged 35-49 years with primary liver carcinoma and hepatitis B virus infection.

The gene calls are TRBV4-1 and TRBJ1-1; D ambiguous. The V gene lost 2 bases and the J gene lost 3 bases, with 10 bases spanning the gap. CDR1 is MGHRA, CDR2 YSYEKL, per germline. This CDR3 has 14 residues. CDR3 DNA: TGCGCCAGCAGCCAACTAAACTCGGACACTGAAGCTTTCTTT. Translation gives CASSQLNSDTEAFF.

This clonotype was counted only a few times. This chain connects TRBV20-1 to TRBJ1-5; D call uncertain. The CDR3 consists of 14 residues. V lost 3 bases and J lost 1, with 10 bases in between. Germline V lookup: CDR1 DFQATT, CDR2 SNEGSKA (reference sequence). CDR3 sequence (DNA): TGCAGTGCTAGCATCTCGGGGAGCAATCAGCCCCAGCATTTT. This sequence encodes CSASISGSNQPQHF.

The chain joins TRBV30 to TRBJ2-7; D ambiguous. This CDR3 has 12 residues. Looked up from germline, CDR1 is GTSNPN and CDR2 is SVGIG (reference sequence). The V gene lost 6 bases and the J gene lost 6 bases, with 15 bases spanning the gap. The CDR3 nucleotides read TGTGCCTGTAATAGGGAACCAGTCGAGCAGTACTTC. Translating gives CACNREPVEQYF.

Concerning this clonotype itself: The CDR3 end shows no conserved phenylalanine or tryptophan, and so a read error is likely. V gene TRBV6-5 combines with J gene TRBJ2-3, with no clear D. The CDR3 covers 14 residues. The germline V gene encodes CDR1 MNHEY and CDR2 SVGAGI. The CDR3 protein is CASSRERWADTQYS. For the CDR3, the DNA is TGTGCCAGCAGTAGAGAGAGGTGGGCAGATACACAGTATTCT.

With respect to this clonotype: A junction end diverges from the germline sequence, so it may reflect a read error. The chain uses TRBV11-2 and TRBJ2-3; 7 nucleotides agree with TRBD2. The CDR3 totals 16 residues. Germline CDR1 is SGHAT and CDR2 is FQNNGV. CDR3 region: CASSSGLTGVLDMQYF. The CDR3 nucleotides are TGTGCCAGCAGCTCGGGACTAACGGGAGTGTTGGATATGCAGTATTTT. The full variable domain, rest sourced from reference TRBV11-2 and TRBJ2-3, is EAGVAQSPRYKIIEKRQSVAFWCNPISGHATLYWYQQILGQGPKLLIQFQNNGVVDDSQLPKDRFSAERLKGVDSTLKIQPAKLEDSAVYLCASSSGLTGVLDMQYFGPGTRLTVL.